Following are 16 T cell receptor beta chains from one sample sequenced in a study of identifying expanded T cells in peripheral blood. TCRdb's copy holds only in-frame clones and misses some; the assay was immunoSEQ multiplex PCR. This sample yields around 80,000 clones, of which 85% to 90% are seen a single time; 2.5% to 3.5% belongs to the top ten. The sample comprised blood. These receptors were collected from a person aged 18 to 70 in good health.

V and J are TRBV20-1 and TRBJ1-2; D gene ambiguous. The CDR3 has 11 residues. Germline V gene data show CDR1 as DFQATT and CDR2 as SNEGSKA (reference sequence). V dropped 3 bases and J dropped 2 bases, with 4 bases sitting between them. The CDR3 spells CSASGNYGYTF. DNA of the CDR3: TGCAGTGCTAGCGGAAACTATGGCTACACCTTC.

The chain carries TRBV19 and TRBJ1-1, with 8 bases aligning to TRBD1. Looked up from germline, CDR1 is LNHDA and CDR2 is SQIVND (reference sequence). J lost 4 bases, V lost 8 bases, and 6 bases had no gene match. The CDR3 is made up of 13 amino acids. The CDR3 nucleotides read TGTGCCAGTGGGGCAACAGGGGGCACTGAAGCTTTCTTT. This sequence encodes CASGATGGTEAFF.

This chain joins TRBV4-3 and TRBJ2-5; TRBD2 agrees at 9 bases. Germline CDR1 reads LGHNA; CDR2 reads YSLEER. The CDR3 runs to 16 residues. Unmatched junction bases numbered 6, after V lost 4 bases and J lost 0 bases. As DNA, the CDR3 is TGCGCCAGCAGCCGTGGGTCTAGCGGGAACCAAGAGACCCAGTACTTC. This sequence encodes CASSRGSSGNQETQYF.

This clone came up once. V is TRBV15 and J is TRBJ2-1, with D tentatively TRBD2 (6 bases). The CDR3 runs to 17 residues. V shed 0 bases and J shed 9 bases, with 21 bases lying between them. Per germline, CDR1 LNHNV and CDR2 YYDKDF (reference sequence). The CDR3 nucleotides are TGTGCCACCAGCAGAGATCAGGCGACAGCCGGGGGAGGTGAGCAGTTCTTC. It encodes CATSRDQATAGGGEQFF. The full variable domain, in which reference TRBV15 and TRBJ2-1 provide the parts outside the CDR3, is DAMVIQNPRYQVTQFGKPVTLSCSQTLNHNVMYWYQQKSSQAPKLLFHYYDKDFNNEADTPDNFQSRRPNTSFCFLDIRSPGLGDTAMYLCATSRDQATAGGGEQFFGPGTRLTVL.

The rearrangement uses TRBV12-5 and TRBJ2-1; no firm D call. V lost 6 bases and J 4 bases, leaving 7 bases between the germline ends. CDR3 length: 12 residues. Germline V lookup: CDR1 LGHNT, CDR2 FRNRAP. Here the CDR3 reads CASGPHYNEQFF. CDR3 bases: TGTGCTAGTGGCCCGCATTACAATGAGCAGTTCTTC.

J is TRBJ2-7 and V is TRBV5-1; D gene uncertain. The V and J ends lost 0 bases and 4 bases respectively, with 8 bases between them. This CDR3 has 13 residues. Germline V gene data show CDR1 as SGHRS and CDR2 as YFSETQ. CDR3 nucleotide sequence: TGCGCCAGCAGCTTGGGACTTTTATACGAGCAGTACTTC. Translating it yields CASSLGLLYEQYF.

V is TRBV7-8 and J is TRBJ2-2; D is unresolved. The V and J ends lost 1 base and 4 bases respectively, with 7 bases between them. The CDR3 runs to 14 residues. CDR1 and CDR2 (germline): SGHVS, FQNEAQ. The CDR3 protein is CASSLDGSTGELFF. The CDR3 DNA is TGTGCCAGCAGCTTAGATGGTTCCACCGGGGAGCTGTTTTTT.

The chain is built from TRBV28 and TRBJ2-2; D tentatively reads TRBD1 or TRBD2 (5 bases each). This CDR3 region has 14 residues. The germline CDR1 and CDR2 sequences are MDHEN and SYDVKM. Trimming took 4 bases from V and 5 from J, leaving 11 bases between them. The chain's CDR3 is CASSWGRATGELFF. The CDR3 DNA reads as TGTGCCAGCAGTTGGGGACGGGCGACCGGGGAGCTGTTTTTT.

Only one count was recorded for this clone. CDR3 DNA: TGTGCCAGCAGCTTAGTGGGGACAGGGTTTTGGTCTCTTGGAAACACCATATATTTT. Amino acid sequence: CASSLVGTGFWSLGNTIYF. The chain recombines TRBV7-8 with TRBJ1-3, with TRBD1 matching 9 bases. CDR3 length equals 19 residues. Germline V lookup: CDR1 SGHVS, CDR2 FQNEAQ. Germline trimming cut 1 base from V and 3 bases from J; bases unmatched to any gene: 13.

This clone was seen more than once but under ten times. The chain links TRBV7-2 to TRBJ2-5; 8 bases are shared with TRBD1. Germline assignment: CDR1 SGHTA and CDR2 FQGNSA. The CDR3 covers 15 residues. The ends lost 1 base at V and 4 bases at J; junction bases unmatched: 5. This CDR3 is CASSLDVTGVETQYF. The CDR3 DNA reads TGTGCCAGCAGCTTAGACGTGACAGGGGTAGAGACCCAGTACTTC.

The chain carries TRBV6-1 and TRBJ1-5; weak D call: TRBD1 (5 bases). Germline assignment: CDR1 MNHNS and CDR2 SASEGT. Trimming removed 4 bases at V and 0 bases at J, with 16 bases between. This CDR3 comprises 17 residues. CDR3 sequence reads: CASSAAGKGYSNQPQHF. The CDR3 DNA reads as TGTGCCAGCAGTGCGGCAGGGAAGGGATATAGCAATCAGCCCCAGCATTTT.

The chain recombines TRBV6-1 with TRBJ2-6, with D unclear. This CDR3 has 15 residues. Trimming cost V 1 base and J 0 bases, with 4 bases left between them. Germline CDR1 and CDR2: MNHNS and SASEGT. Here the CDR3 reads CASSEDSSGANVLTF. The CDR3 DNA is TGTGCCAGCAGTGAAGACAGCTCTGGGGCCAACGTCCTGACTTTC.

This chain connects TRBV27 to TRBJ2-7, with TRBD1 matching over 11 bases. Germline assignment: CDR1 MNHEY and CDR2 SMNVEV (reference sequence). There are 15 residues in the CDR3. V was pared by 1 base and J by 2 bases, with 1 base of the junction left unmatched. The chain's CDR3 is CASSLWTGGAYEQYF. DNA of the CDR3: TGTGCCAGCAGTTTATGGACAGGGGGCGCCTACGAGCAGTACTTC.

The rearrangement uses TRBV25-1 and TRBJ2-3; 8 bases are a match to TRBD1. This CDR3 spans 16 amino acids. The V gene's germline CDR1 is MGHDK and CDR2 SYGVNS. The V segment lost 4 bases and the J segment 0 bases; nucleotides outside the gene matches: 6. The chain's CDR3 is CASSGLDRASTDTQYF. CDR3 coding DNA: TGTGCCAGCAGTGGTTTGGACAGGGCTAGCACAGATACGCAGTATTTT.

The chain joins TRBV5-4 to TRBJ2-6; D gene unclear. Trimming left V 0 bases short and J 0 bases short, with 4 bases between. The CDR3 totals 15 residues. From germline, CDR1 is SGHNT and CDR2 YYREEE (reference sequence). CDR3 sequence reads: CASSLAGSGANVLTF. CDR3 DNA: TGTGCCAGCAGCTTGGCAGGCTCTGGGGCCAACGTCCTGACTTTC.

The rearrangement links TRBV19 to TRBJ1-3; 7 nucleotides match TRBD1. The CDR3 runs to 15 residues. Trimming removed 8 bases from V and 0 bases from J; junction bases left unmatched: 7. Per germline, CDR1 LNHDA and CDR2 SQIVND (reference sequence). The CDR3 coding sequence is TGTGCCAGTTCCTTGTCAGGGGGCTCTGGAAACACCATATATTTT. Translation: CASSLSGGSGNTIYF.